This T cell receptor (beta chain) was observed in a study of blood T cell repertoires in COVID-19. Across the study: Samples taken during acute and convalescent COVID-19 were collected in the United States, Italy and Spain.

From germline, CDR1 is LGHNA and CDR2 YNFKEQ. The CDR3 covers 14 residues. The germline V and J ends were trimmed by 1 base and 5 bases, with 10 bases remaining between them. This clone was seen a few times. Cohorts were determined from participant-reported clinical history. Method: immunoSEQ multiplex PCR; TCRdb's copy keeps in-frame clones and lacks some. The sample has about 120,000 clones, roughly 84% seen once. This clonotype was sampled from a woman in her thirties who had recovered from COVID-19. Material for sequencing was PBMCs or T cells enriched from blood (not recorded which). The gene calls are TRBV4-2 and TRBJ2-3; possibly TRBD2 for D (6 bases). The CDR3 sequence is CASSQAEAGDTQYF. In DNA, the CDR3 is TGTGCCAGCAGCCAAGCTGAAGCGGGAGATACGCAGTATTTT.